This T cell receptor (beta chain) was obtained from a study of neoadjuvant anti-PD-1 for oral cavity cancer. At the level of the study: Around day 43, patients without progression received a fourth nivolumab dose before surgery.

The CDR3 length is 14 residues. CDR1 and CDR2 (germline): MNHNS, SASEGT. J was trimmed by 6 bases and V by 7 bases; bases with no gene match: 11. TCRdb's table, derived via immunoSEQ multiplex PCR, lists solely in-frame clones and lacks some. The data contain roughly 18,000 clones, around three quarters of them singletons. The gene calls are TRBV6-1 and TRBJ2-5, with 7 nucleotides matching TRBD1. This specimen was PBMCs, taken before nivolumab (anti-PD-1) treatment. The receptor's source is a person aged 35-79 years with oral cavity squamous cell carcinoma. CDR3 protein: CASTAFDREKTQYF. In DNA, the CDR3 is TGTGCCAGCACCGCTTTCGACAGGGAGAAGACCCAGTACTTC.